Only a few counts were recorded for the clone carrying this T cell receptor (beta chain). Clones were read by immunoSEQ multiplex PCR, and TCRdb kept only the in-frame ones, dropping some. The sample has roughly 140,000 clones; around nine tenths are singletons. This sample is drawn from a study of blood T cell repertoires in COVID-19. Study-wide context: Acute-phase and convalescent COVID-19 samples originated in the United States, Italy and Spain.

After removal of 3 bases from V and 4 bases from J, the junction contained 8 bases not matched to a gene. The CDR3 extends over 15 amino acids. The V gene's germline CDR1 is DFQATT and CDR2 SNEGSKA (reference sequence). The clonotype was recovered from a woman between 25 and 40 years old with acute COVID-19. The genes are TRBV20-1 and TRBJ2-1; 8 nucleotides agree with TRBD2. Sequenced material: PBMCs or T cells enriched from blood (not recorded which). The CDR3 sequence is CSASTSGLSYNEQFF. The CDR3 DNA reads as TGCAGTGCTAGTACTAGCGGATTATCTTACAATGAGCAGTTCTTC.